Listed here are 17 T cell receptor beta chains from one sample, sequenced in a study of T cells after yellow fever vaccination. TCRdb itself ran the 5' RACE reads through MiXCR, one entry per CDR3 protein. The sample contains 500,000 to 650,000 distinct CDR3 sequences, 17% of which appear only once. The source material was PBMCs, sampled around 5 days after the first yellow fever vaccination. The source is a man younger than 30 who received the YFV17D yellow fever vaccine.

This chain connects TRBV12-3 or TRBV12-4 to TRBJ2-1, with D unresolved. This CDR3 has 11 amino acids. Trimming left V 6 bases short and J 10 bases short, with 10 bases between. In DNA, the CDR3 is TGTGCCAGCAGCCAAACCGGGGAGCAGTTCTTC. Its translation is CASSQTGEQFF.

There are a few counts of this clonotype. The junction and the germline gene differ at one end; a read error may be behind it. The chain uses TRBV6-5 and TRBJ2-7; no firm D call. Per the germline V gene, CDR1 is MNHEY and CDR2 is SVGAGI. The CDR3 is made up of 11 amino acids. CDR3 residues: CASGPGVTRVF. CDR3 nucleotides: TGTGCCAGCGGCCCGGGTGTGACACGGGTCTTC.

V is TRBV20-1 and J is TRBJ2-7; possibly TRBD2 for D (6 bases). CDR1 is DFQATT, CDR2 SNEGSKA, per germline (reference sequence). Trimming took 3 bases from V and 6 from J, leaving 21 bases between them. CDR3 size: 15 residues. Here the CDR3 reads CSARGEDYDRGEQYV. The CDR3 nucleotides read TGCAGTGCTAGGGGGGAGGACTACGACCGAGGCGAGCAGTACGTC.

The chain recombines TRBV6-2 or TRBV6-3 with TRBJ1-2; 10 positions agree with TRBD1. Germline loops: CDR1 MNHEY, CDR2 SVGEGT. CDR3 length: 14 amino acids. Trimming cost V 2 bases and J 10 bases; bases outside gene matches: 7. The CDR3 coding sequence is TGTGCCAGCAGTTACGCGGGACAGGGGTTACTCTACACCTTC. Its protein is CASSYAGQGLLYTF.

The chain carries TRBV21-1 and TRBJ2-1. TRBV21-1 is given as a pseudogene. The CDR3 sequence is 10 residues long. CDR3: CASSTVKQFF. In nucleotides, the CDR3 is TGTGCCAGCAGCACGGTAAAGCAGTTCTTC.

A few counts support this clonotype. The chain has TRBV10-3 and TRBJ2-1, with D unresolved. V was clipped by 3 bases and J by 5 bases, with 14 bases between them. CDR1 is ENHRY, CDR2 SYGVKD, per germline. This CDR3 has 15 amino acids. The CDR3 DNA follows: TGTGCCATCAGTGACCCCGACGGGTACCACAATGAGCAGTTCTTC. Residues: CAISDPDGYHNEQFF.

The J gene is TRBJ2-2, the V gene TRBV5-1; no clear D gene. The length of the CDR3 is 14 residues. V gave up 4 bases and J gave up 4 bases, with 11 bases separating them. Looked up from germline, CDR1 is SGHRS and CDR2 is YFSETQ. CDR3 in DNA: TGCGCCAGCAGCCCGACTGTTTCCACCGGGGAGCTGTTTTTT. It specifies CASSPTVSTGELFF.

This clonotype was recorded a few times. This chain uses TRBV7-2 with TRBJ2-3; D remains ambiguous. In germline, CDR1 is SGHTA, CDR2 FQGNSA. Trimming removed 1 base at V and 2 bases at J, with 7 bases between. CDR3 length equals 14 residues. The CDR3 spells CASSLDIFTDTQYF. As DNA, the CDR3 is TGTGCCAGCAGCTTAGACATTTTCACAGATACGCAGTATTTT.

This clonotype has just one count. The chain uses TRBV28 and TRBJ1-5; a weak D match, TRBD1 (6 bases). This CDR3 comprises 14 residues. Germline lookup yields CDR1 MDHEN and CDR2 SYDVKM. V shed 4 bases and J shed 7 bases, with 14 bases lying between them. The CDR3 DNA reads as TGTGCCAGCAGTTCCGGGACATCATACCAGCCCCAGCATTTT. This codes for CASSSGTSYQPQHF.

A few counts support this clonotype. The chain employs TRBV27 and TRBJ1-5; D remains unclear. The CDR3 covers 16 residues. Germline V gene sequence: CDR1 MNHEY, CDR2 SMNVEV (reference sequence). The germline V and J ends were trimmed by 2 bases and 1 base, with 12 bases remaining between them. In nucleotides, the CDR3 is TGTGCCAGCAGTTTAAGAGGGCAGCTAAGCAATCAGCCCCAGCATTTT. Protein: CASSLRGQLSNQPQHF.

Many counts were recorded for this clonotype. The CDR3 here is CASSITYEQYF. The CDR3, as DNA: TGTGCCAGCAGCATAACATACGAGCAGTACTTC. This chain uses TRBV12-3 or TRBV12-4 with TRBJ2-7; no clear D. The V end lost 6 bases, the J end lost 4 bases, and 7 bases lay between the germline ends. This CDR3 comprises 11 residues.

The J gene is TRBJ1-4, the V gene TRBV5-1, with TRBD1 matching over 9 bases. CDR3 length: 16 residues. V lost 2 bases to trimming and J lost 4 bases; unmatched junction nucleotides: 6. CDR1 and CDR2 from the germline V gene are SGHRS and YFSETQ. The CDR3 protein is CASSFSGTGNNEKLFF. The CDR3 region has the DNA TGCGCCAGCAGCTTCTCCGGGACAGGGAATAATGAAAAACTGTTTTTT.

This rearrangement joins TRBV19 to TRBJ2-2; D is unresolved. Germline V gives CDR1 LNHDA, CDR2 SQIVND (reference sequence). Trimming took 3 bases from V and 3 from J, leaving 5 bases between them. The CDR3 has 13 residues. In DNA, the CDR3 is TGTGCCAGTAGTATCACGGACACCGGGGAGCTGTTTTTT. Translated, it gives CASSITDTGELFF.

The chain combines TRBV4-3 with TRBJ2-2; a weak D match, TRBD1 (6 bases). This CDR3 is 14 amino acids long. Trimming stripped 0 bases from V and 7 bases from J, with 9 bases between. Germline lookup yields CDR1 LGHNA and CDR2 YSLEER. The CDR3 coding sequence is TGCGCCAGCAGCCAAGAGGCAGGGGTCGGGGAGCTGTTTTTT. It encodes CASSQEAGVGELFF.

The J gene is TRBJ1-1, the V gene TRBV5-4; D possibly corresponds to TRBD1 (5 bases). Looked up from germline, CDR1 is SGHNT and CDR2 is YYREEE (reference sequence). This CDR3 has 15 amino acids. Trimming pared 0 bases from V and 4 bases from J, leaving 13 bases between. CDR3 residues: CASSLGSGGGTEAFF. The CDR3 nucleotides read TGTGCCAGCAGCTTGGGTAGCGGGGGTGGCACTGAAGCTTTCTTT.

The chain employs TRBV28 and TRBJ2-7, with 8 positions matching TRBD2. The V gene end was trimmed by 10 bases and the J gene end by 3 bases; junction bases not matched to a gene: 11. This CDR3 contains 14 residues. CDR1 and CDR2 (germline): MDHEN, SYDVKM. Here the CDR3 DNA reads TGTGCCACCCGAGGCCTAGCGGGTGGCTACGAGCAGTACGTC. Its protein is CATRGLAGGYEQYV.

This rearrangement joins TRBV18 to TRBJ2-7; either TRBD1 or TRBD2 may fit D (5 bases each). The CDR3 contains 17 residues. Per germline, CDR1 KGHSH and CDR2 LQKENI. Trimming left V 1 base short and J 5 bases short, with 21 bases between. The CDR3 DNA sequence: TGTGCCAGCTCACCACGGGTGGGGGACGCCGAAAGGCACGAGCAGTACTTC. This encodes CASSPRVGDAERHEQYF.